The 12 T cell receptor beta chains in this list originate from one sample, sequenced in a study of blood T cell repertoires in COVID-19. TCRdb's copy holds only in-frame clones and misses some; the assay was immunoSEQ multiplex PCR. The data contain around 200,000 clones, around nine tenths of them singletons. The source material was peripheral blood. These receptors all stem from a man aged 18 to 35 with active or convalescent COVID-19.

The chain carries TRBV9 and TRBJ1-2, with D possibly TRBD1 on 5 matching bases. CDR1 and CDR2 (germline): SGDLS, YYNGEE. V was trimmed by 4 bases and J by 8 bases, leaving 18 bases between them. This CDR3 is 14 amino acids long. The CDR3 loop is CASSPTGRVGGYTF. The CDR3 nucleotides are TGTGCCAGCAGCCCCACAGGAAGGGTTGGAGGCTACACCTTC.

The chain uses TRBV9 and TRBJ2-2; 10 bases match TRBD2. Germline lookup yields CDR1 SGDLS and CDR2 YYNGEE. Trimming took 3 bases from V and 5 from J; bases not matched to a gene: 4. The CDR3 runs to 15 residues. DNA for the CDR3: TGTGCCAGCAGCGCTAGCGGGAGCGGTACCGGGGAGCTGTTTTTT. Protein: CASSASGSGTGELFF.

This sequence joins TRBV4-1 and TRBJ1-6; 10 bases match TRBD1. Germline V lookup: CDR1 MGHRA, CDR2 YSYEKL. The CDR3 is 16 amino acids. The J segment lost 9 bases and the V segment lost 0 bases, leaving 5 bases of the junction unmatched. CDR3 sequence reads: CASSQDPGQGGSPLHF. Here the CDR3 DNA reads TGCGCCAGCAGCCAAGACCCCGGACAGGGGGGTTCACCCCTCCACTTT.

The V and J genes are TRBV7-8 and TRBJ2-2, with a weak D call TRBD2 (5 bases). Trimming removed 0 bases from V and 3 bases from J, with 11 bases in between. The germline V gene has CDR1 SGHVS and CDR2 FQNEAQ. The CDR3 runs 16 residues. CDR3 sequence: CASSLAGVGYTGELFF. CDR3 coding DNA: TGTGCCAGCAGCTTAGCGGGAGTGGGATACACCGGGGAGCTGTTTTTT. The whole variable domain, filled in from reference TRBV7-8 and TRBJ2-2, reads GAGVSQSPRYKVAKRGQDVALRCDPISGHVSLFWYQQALGQGPEFLTYFQNEAQLDKSGLPSDRFFAERPEGSVSTLKIQRTQQEDSAVYLCASSLAGVGYTGELFFGEGSRLTVL.

The chain employs TRBV12-2 and TRBJ2-7; TRBD1 reflects the table's D call only, with no check against the DNA. TRBV12-2 has pseudogene status. This CDR3 region has 16 residues. The CDR3 loop reads CASRPTRTDRVYEQYV. The CDR3 DNA reads TGTGCAAGTCGCCCCACTAGGACAGACAGGGTCTACGAGCAGTACGTC.

For this clone: This sample includes further DNA sequences coding for the same CDR3. The J gene is TRBJ1-5, the V gene TRBV5-1, with D perhaps matching TRBD1 (5 bases). CDR1 and CDR2 from the germline V gene are SGHRS and YFSETQ. With 0 bases removed from V and 4 bases from J, the gap between germline ends came to 5 bases. The CDR3 contains 13 residues. For the CDR3, the DNA is TGCGCCAGCAGCTTGGCAGGGAATCAGCCCCAGCATTTT. Protein sequence: CASSLAGNQPQHF.

The chain recombines TRBV27 with TRBJ1-4; 8 nucleotides line up with TRBD1. With 6 bases clipped from V and 8 bases from J, the junction kept 8 bases outside the gene matches. Germline loops: CDR1 MNHEY, CDR2 SMNVEV (reference sequence). This CDR3 contains 14 residues. CDR3 DNA sequence: TGTGCCAGCAGCCGGGGACAGGCGAACGAAAAACTGTTTTTT. It translates to CASSRGQANEKLFF.

This clone was seen a few times. The chain joins TRBV24-1 to TRBJ1-1; the match to TRBD1 covers 8 bases. Germline assignment: CDR1 KGHDR and CDR2 SFDVKD. The CDR3 totals 16 residues. V trimming: 3 bases; J trimming: 4 bases; junction bases outside the gene matches: 9. DNA for the CDR3: TGTGCCACCAGTGATACAACCCGGACAGGGCGCACTGAAGCTTTCTTT. Its protein is CATSDTTRTGRTEAFF.

This chain uses TRBV11-3 with TRBJ2-1; D is perhaps TRBD2 (6 bases). The length of the CDR3 is 13 residues. V was clipped by 7 bases and J by 5 bases, with 12 bases between them. Germline V gives CDR1 SGHNT, CDR2 YENEEA. The CDR3 region has the DNA TGTGCCAGCAACGCGGCGGGGCACAATGAGCAGTTCTTC. As protein: CASNAAGHNEQFF.

This chain connects TRBV5-6 to TRBJ2-5; D is possibly TRBD2 (5 bases). The CDR3 has 15 amino acids. Trimming took 0 bases from V and 4 from J, leaving 13 bases between them. The germline gives CDR1 SGHDT, CDR2 YYEEEE. The DNA of the CDR3 is TGTGCCAGCAGCTTGGACTTTGTGAGGGCAGAGACCCAGTACTTC. It codes for CASSLDFVRAETQYF. The full variable domain, rest sourced from reference TRBV5-6 and TRBJ2-5, is DAGVTQSPTHLIKTRGQQVTLRCSPKSGHDTVSWYQQALGQGPQFIFQYYEEEERQRGNFPDRFSGHQFPNYSSELNVNALLLGDSALYLCASSLDFVRAETQYFGPGTRLLVL.

In DNA form, the CDR3 reads TGTGCCAGCAGCCCCGGACAGGGTTACTACGAGCAGTACGTC. This gives the protein CASSPGQGYYEQYV. The J gene is TRBJ2-7, the V gene TRBV27; TRBD1 aligns across 8 bases. Germline lookup yields CDR1 MNHEY and CDR2 SMNVEV (reference sequence). The CDR3 runs 14 residues. The J segment lost 3 bases and the V segment lost 6 bases, leaving 7 bases of the junction unmatched.

The chain employs TRBV6-2 or TRBV6-3 and TRBJ2-1; D may be TRBD2 (6 bases). Germline V CDR1 and CDR2: MNHEY, SVGEGT. The germline V and J ends were trimmed by 2 bases and 8 bases, with 16 bases remaining between them. The CDR3 contains 15 residues. The CDR3 sequence: CASSYGLALFDEQFF. The CDR3 DNA sequence: TGTGCCAGCAGTTACGGTCTAGCGCTCTTCGATGAGCAGTTCTTC.